This TCR beta chain originates from a study of regulatory T cells in long-lasting Graves disease. Study-wide findings and caveats: Persistent patients shared more public clonotypes (around 3,000) than new patients (just under 1,000).

As for time point: newly diagnosed GD, antithyroid drugs for less than 3 months. PBMC-extracted RNA yielded the TCR library. Sequencing libraries for TCR beta were prepared with iRepertoire HTBI primers and Arm-PCR of CDR3 regions. TCRdb redid the calling of the multiplex PCR reads with MiXCR, one entry per CDR3 protein. The top ten clones hold 16% of a sample with 440,000 or so distinct CDR3 sequences, under 15% of them seen once. Trimming removed 4 bases at V and 4 bases at J, with 20 bases between. The V gene's germline CDR1 is LGHDT and CDR2 YNNKEL (reference sequence). CDR3 length: 17 amino acids. Notes on this clonotype: The antigen is not known.

The sample was also reused in another study, on T cells in Graves' hyperthyroidism and ophthalmopathy. From that paper: HTBI primers were employed in a first-round RT-PCR of the TCR CDR3. Also found in blood were most expanded thyroid clonotypes above 0.001.

This TCR was recovered from a woman younger than 45 with Graves disease. This chain links TRBV3-1 with TRBJ2-4, with D tentatively TRBD1 (6 bases). This specimen was peripheral blood mononuclear cells (PBMCs), taken at new diagnosis, from a patient treated with antithyroid drugs. Written as DNA, the CDR3 is TGTGCCAGCAGCCGGCAAAAGGACAGCTACTCAAAAAACATTCAGTACTTC. It is translated as CASSRQKDSYSKNIQYF.